This T cell receptor beta chain was sequenced in a study of blood T cell repertoires in COVID-19 (dated by TCRdb to about 2020). A note on the overall study: Recovered participants in ImmuneRACE Cohort 3 were defined as having two consecutive negative NP/OP PCR tests, clearance from a healthcare professional, or resolution of symptoms. The repertoires were released in a freely available public database intended as a resource for research on the immune response to SARS-CoV-2. The material from the prospective study consisted of cDNA or gDNA derived from T cells, B-cell-depleted T cells, or PBMCs. The samples were drawn from two sources: the first 160 participants of the ongoing ImmuneRACE study, and 950 to 1,500 subjects contributed by 6 global collaborators. HLA class I and class II types, where available, came from metadata supplied by the sample provider rather than from assay-based typing. A de-identified subject ID, COVID-19 status, age in years and sex were almost always included in the sample metadata. The collaborator samples originated in the United States, Italy and Spain and spanned the acute and convalescent phases of COVID-19. The dataset comprised deeply sampled blood TCRbeta repertoires from subjects exposed to, actively infected with, or recovered from COVID-19. General study outcomes and caveats: The quantity of clinical and demographic metadata differed by source and by participant and was supplied without curation.

As regards this clone: Its antigen remains undetermined. Base qualities are not recorded, but no much larger clone differs from it by a single base.

Enrolling through a virtual design, the prospective study's participants ranged in age from roughly 18 to 100 years and lived across approximately 25 United States geographic areas. In the prospective study, cohorts were assigned on the basis of participant-reported clinical history obtained from a screening survey and a study questionnaire. Each participant in the prospective study had whole blood, serum and a nasopharyngeal or oropharyngeal swab collected by mobile phlebotomists. Participants in the prospective study had the option to provide additional blood draws and questionnaires over a roughly two-month period. Prospective study blood samples were shipped either frozen or at room temperature before DNA extraction. Via the germline V gene, CDR1 is SGHTA and CDR2 FQGNSA. Trimming takes 5 bases from V and 0 bases from J, and the germline ends sit 13 bases apart. The CDR3 goes from the cysteine to the phenylalanine over 15 residues. The read is trimmed to its CDR3 DNA, 45 bases read in frame from base 1.

TCRbeta CDR3 regions were amplified from genomic DNA using the immunoSEQ Assay, a bias-controlled multiplex PCR. Per the original workflow: The number of nucleated cells in each sample was estimated by amplification of reference gene primers within the assay. To quantify the absolute abundance of each unique TCRbeta CDR3 rearrangement, sequence reads were collapsed and filtered. Productive Simpson clonality was computed per sample as the square root of Simpson's diversity index over productive rearrangements. What TCRdb holds here is the immuneACCESS table cut down to in-frame rearrangements. Part of the clones is not present; checked against another copy, under half of the missing clones reflect an unresolved V gene, and the others are unexplained. D and trimming come from the DNA, and the V and J calls and clone size come from that table. The sample includes about 400,000 clones, with 87% observed a single time. The ten top clones hold approximately 1.9% of the sample.

This clonotype originated in a man in his forties in a cohort exposed to, infected with or recovered from COVID-19 (not recorded which). Sequenced: PBMCs or T cells enriched from blood (not recorded which). The rearranged chain carries TRBV7-2 and TRBJ1-2; the D gene is not confidently resolved. The CDR3 is CASSEAAHTNYGYTF. The DNA reads as follows: TGTGCCAGCAGCGAGGCAGCCCACACTAACTATGGCTACACCTTC. The CDR3 plus the reference TRBV7-2 and TRBJ1-2 genes for the other parts give the full variable domain: GAGVSQSPSNKVTEKGKDVELRCDPISGHTALYWYRQSLGQGLEFLIYFQGNSAPDKSGLPSDRFSAERTGGSVSTLTIQRTQQEDSAVYLCASSEAAHTNYGYTFGSGTRLTVV.